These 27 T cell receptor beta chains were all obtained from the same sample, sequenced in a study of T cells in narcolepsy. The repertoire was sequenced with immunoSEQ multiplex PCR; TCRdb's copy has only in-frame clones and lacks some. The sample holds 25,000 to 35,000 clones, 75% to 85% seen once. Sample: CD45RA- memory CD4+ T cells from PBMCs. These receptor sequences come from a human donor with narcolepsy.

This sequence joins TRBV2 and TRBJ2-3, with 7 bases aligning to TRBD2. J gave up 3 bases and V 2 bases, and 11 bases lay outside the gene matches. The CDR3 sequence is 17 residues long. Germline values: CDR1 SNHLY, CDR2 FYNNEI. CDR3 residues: CASSEFQWGGRTDTQYF. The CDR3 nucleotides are TGTGCCAGCAGTGAATTTCAGTGGGGGGGAAGAACAGATACGCAGTATTTT.

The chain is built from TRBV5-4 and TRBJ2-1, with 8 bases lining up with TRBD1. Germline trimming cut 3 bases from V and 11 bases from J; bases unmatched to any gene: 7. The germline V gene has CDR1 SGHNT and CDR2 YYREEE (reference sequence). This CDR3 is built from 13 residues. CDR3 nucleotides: TGTGCCAGCAGCTCTGGCTGGACAGGGAAGCAGTTCTTC. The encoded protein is CASSSGWTGKQFF.

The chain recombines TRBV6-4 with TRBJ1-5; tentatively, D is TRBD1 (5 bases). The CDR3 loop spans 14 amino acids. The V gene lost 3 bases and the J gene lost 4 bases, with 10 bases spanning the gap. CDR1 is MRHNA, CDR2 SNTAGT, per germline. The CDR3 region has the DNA TGTGCCAGCAGTGAAGGGAGGGGTAATCAGCCCCAGCATTTT. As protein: CASSEGRGNQPQHF.

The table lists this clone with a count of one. CDR3 residues: CASSYSQLRGAGELFF. In DNA, the CDR3 is TGTGCCAGCAGTTACTCTCAGCTTAGGGGCGCCGGGGAGCTGTTTTTT. The chain links TRBV6-5 to TRBJ2-2, with a weak D call TRBD1 (5 bases). V was cut by 0 bases and J by 6 bases, with 14 bases left in between. This CDR3 comprises 16 residues. Germline V gene sequence: CDR1 MNHEY, CDR2 SVGAGI.

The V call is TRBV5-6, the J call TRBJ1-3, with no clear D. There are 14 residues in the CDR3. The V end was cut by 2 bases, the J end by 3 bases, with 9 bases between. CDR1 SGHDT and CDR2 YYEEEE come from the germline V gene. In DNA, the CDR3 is TGTGCCAGCAGCTTAGGATCCCTTGGAAACACCATATATTTT. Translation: CASSLGSLGNTIYF.

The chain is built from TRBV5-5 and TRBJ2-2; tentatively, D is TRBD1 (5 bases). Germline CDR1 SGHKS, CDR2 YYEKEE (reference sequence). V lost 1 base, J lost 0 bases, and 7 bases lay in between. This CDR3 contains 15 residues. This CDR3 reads CASSLRGANTGELFF. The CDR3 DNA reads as TGTGCCAGCAGCTTGAGGGGTGCGAACACCGGGGAGCTGTTTTTT.

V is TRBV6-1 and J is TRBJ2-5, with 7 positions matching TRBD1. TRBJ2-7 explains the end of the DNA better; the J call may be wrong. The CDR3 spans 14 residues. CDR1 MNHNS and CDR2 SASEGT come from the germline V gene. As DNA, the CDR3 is TGTGCCAGCAGTGGAGACAGGGTGTCGTACGAGCAGTACTTC. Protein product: CASSGDRVSYEQYF.

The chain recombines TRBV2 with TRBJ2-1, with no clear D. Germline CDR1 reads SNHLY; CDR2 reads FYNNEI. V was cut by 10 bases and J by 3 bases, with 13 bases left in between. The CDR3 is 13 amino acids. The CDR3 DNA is TGTGCCACCCAGCTAGTCGGCTACAATGAGCAGTTCTTC. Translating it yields CATQLVGYNEQFF.

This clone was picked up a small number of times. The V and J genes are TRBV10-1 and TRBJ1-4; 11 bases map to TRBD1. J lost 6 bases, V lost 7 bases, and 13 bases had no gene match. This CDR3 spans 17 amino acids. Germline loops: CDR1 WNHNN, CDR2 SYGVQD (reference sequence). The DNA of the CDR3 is TGCGCCAGCATTCTCCTCCGGGACAGGGGGGTGGATGAAAAACTGTTTTTT. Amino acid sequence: CASILLRDRGVDEKLFF.

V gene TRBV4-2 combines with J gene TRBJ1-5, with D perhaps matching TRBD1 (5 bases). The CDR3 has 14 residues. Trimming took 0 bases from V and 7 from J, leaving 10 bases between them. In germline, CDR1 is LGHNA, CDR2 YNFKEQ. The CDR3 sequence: CASSQEGPGQPQHF. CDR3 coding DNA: TGTGCCAGCAGCCAAGAGGGACCTGGACAGCCCCAGCATTTT.

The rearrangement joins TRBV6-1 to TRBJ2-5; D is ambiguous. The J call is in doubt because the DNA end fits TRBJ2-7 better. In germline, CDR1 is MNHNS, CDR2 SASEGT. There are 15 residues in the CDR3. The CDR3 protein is CASSPRRTTAYEQYF. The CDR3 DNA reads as TGTGCCAGCAGTCCTCGACGGACGACGGCCTACGAGCAGTACTTC.

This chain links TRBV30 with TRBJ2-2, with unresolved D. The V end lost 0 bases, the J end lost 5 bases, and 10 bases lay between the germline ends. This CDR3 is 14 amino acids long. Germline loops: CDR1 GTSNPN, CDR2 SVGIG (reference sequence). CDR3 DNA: TGTGCCTGGAGTGTAAAGGGTGGGACCGGGGAGCTGTTTTTT. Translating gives CAWSVKGGTGELFF.

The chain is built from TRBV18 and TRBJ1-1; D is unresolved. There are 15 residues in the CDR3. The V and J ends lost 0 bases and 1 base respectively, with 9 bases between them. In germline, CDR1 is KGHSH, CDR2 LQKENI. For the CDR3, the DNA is TGTGCCAGCTCACCACCCGTTGGCAGGAACACTGAAGCTTTCTTT. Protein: CASSPPVGRNTEAFF.

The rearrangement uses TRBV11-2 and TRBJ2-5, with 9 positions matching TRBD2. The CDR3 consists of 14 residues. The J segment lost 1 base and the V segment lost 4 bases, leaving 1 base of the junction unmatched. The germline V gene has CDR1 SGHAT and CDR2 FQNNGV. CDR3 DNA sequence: TGTGCCAGCAGCTCACTAGCGGGCCAAGAGACCCAGTACTTC. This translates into CASSSLAGQETQYF. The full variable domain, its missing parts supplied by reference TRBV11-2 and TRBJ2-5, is EAGVAQSPRYKIIEKRQSVAFWCNPISGHATLYWYQQILGQGPKLLIQFQNNGVVDDSQLPKDRFSAERLKGVDSTLKIQPAKLEDSAVYLCASSSLAGQETQYFGPGTRLLVL.

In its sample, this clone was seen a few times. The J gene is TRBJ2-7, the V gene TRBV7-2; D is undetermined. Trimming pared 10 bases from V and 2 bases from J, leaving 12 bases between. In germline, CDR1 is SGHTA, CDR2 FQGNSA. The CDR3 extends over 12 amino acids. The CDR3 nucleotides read TGTGCCATCGGGCAGACAACCTACGAGCAGTACTTC. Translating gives CAIGQTTYEQYF. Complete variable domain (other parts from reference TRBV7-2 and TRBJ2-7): GAGVSQSPSNKVTEKGKDVELRCDPISGHTALYWYRQSLGQGLEFLIYFQGNSAPDKSGLPSDRFSAERTGGSVSTLTIQRTQQEDSAVYLCAIGQTTYEQYFGPGTRLTVT.

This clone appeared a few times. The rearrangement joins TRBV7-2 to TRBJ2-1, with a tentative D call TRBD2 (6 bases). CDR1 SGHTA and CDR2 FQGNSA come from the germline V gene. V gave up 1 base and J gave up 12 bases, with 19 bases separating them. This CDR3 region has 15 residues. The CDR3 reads CASSLVTSPGLWQFF. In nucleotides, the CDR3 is TGTGCCAGCAGCTTAGTCACTTCCCCGGGACTTTGGCAGTTCTTC. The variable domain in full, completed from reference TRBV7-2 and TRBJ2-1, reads GAGVSQSPSNKVTEKGKDVELRCDPISGHTALYWYRQSLGQGLEFLIYFQGNSAPDKSGLPSDRFSAERTGGSVSTLTIQRTQQEDSAVYLCASSLVTSPGLWQFFGPGTRLTVL.

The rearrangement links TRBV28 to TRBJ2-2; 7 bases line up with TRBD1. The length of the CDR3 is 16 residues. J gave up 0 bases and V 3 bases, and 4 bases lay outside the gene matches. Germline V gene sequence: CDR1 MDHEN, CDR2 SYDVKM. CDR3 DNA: TGTGCCAGCAGTTTTGTCCAGGGGGCGAACACCGGGGAGCTGTTTTTT. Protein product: CASSFVQGANTGELFF.

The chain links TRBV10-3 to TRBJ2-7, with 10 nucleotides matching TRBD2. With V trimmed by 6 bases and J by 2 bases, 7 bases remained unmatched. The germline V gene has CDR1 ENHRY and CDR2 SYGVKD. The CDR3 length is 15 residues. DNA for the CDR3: TGTGCCATCAGGGAGACTAGCGGGTTCCCCTACGAGCAGTACTTC. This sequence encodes CAIRETSGFPYEQYF.

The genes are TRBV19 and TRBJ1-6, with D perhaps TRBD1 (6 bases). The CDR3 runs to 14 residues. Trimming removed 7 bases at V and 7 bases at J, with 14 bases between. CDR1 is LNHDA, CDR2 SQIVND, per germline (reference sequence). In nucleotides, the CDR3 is TGTGCCAGTAACCACCGGCAGGGGAATTCACCCCTCCACTTT. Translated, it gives CASNHRQGNSPLHF.

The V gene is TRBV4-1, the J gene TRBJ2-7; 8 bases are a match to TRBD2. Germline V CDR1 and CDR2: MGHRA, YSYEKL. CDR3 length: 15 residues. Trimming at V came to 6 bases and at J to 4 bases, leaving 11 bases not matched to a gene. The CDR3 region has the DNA TGCGCCAGCAGTCCGACCGGGACTAGGGGTTACGAGCAGTACTTC. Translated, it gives CASSPTGTRGYEQYF.

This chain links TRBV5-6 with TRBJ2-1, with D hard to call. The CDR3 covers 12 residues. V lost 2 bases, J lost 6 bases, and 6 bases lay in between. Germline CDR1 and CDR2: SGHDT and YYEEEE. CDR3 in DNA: TGTGCCAGCAGCTTATTTAGCAATGAGCAGTTCTTC. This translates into CASSLFSNEQFF.

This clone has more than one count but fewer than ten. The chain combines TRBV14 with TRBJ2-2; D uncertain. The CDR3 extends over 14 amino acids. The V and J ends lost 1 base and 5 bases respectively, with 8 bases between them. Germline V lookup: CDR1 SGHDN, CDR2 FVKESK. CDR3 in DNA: TGTGCCAGCAGCCAAGCCAGATTAACCGGGGAGCTGTTTTTT. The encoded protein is CASSQARLTGELFF.

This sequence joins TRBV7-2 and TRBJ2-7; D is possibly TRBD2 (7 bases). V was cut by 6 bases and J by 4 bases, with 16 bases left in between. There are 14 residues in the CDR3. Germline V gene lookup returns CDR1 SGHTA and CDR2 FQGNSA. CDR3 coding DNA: TGTGCCAGCAGTCCACCGGGGGGCGCGTACGAGCAGTACTTC. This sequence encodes CASSPPGGAYEQYF.

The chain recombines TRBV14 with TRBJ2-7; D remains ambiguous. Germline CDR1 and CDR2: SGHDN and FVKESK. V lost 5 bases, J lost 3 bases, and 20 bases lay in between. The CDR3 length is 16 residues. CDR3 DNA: TGTGCCAGCAGCACCCGTTCTAGACGAACCTACTACGAGCAGTACTTC. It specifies CASSTRSRRTYYEQYF. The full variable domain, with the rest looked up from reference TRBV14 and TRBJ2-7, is EAGVTQFPSHSVIEKGQTVTLRCDPISGHDNLYWYRRVMGKEIKFLLHFVKESKQDESGMPNNRFLAERTGGTYSTLKVQPAELEDSGVYFCASSTRSRRTYYEQYFGPGTRLTVT.

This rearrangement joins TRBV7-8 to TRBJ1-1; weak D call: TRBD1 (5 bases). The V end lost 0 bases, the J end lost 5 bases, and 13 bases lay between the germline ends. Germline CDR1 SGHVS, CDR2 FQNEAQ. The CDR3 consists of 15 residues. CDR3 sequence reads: CASSLAGDPGTEAFF. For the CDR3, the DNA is TGTGCCAGCAGCTTAGCAGGGGACCCAGGGACTGAAGCTTTCTTT.

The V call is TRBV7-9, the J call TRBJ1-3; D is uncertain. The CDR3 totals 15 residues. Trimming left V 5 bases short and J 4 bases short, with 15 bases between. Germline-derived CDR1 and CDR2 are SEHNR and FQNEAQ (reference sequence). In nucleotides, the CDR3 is TGTGCCAGCAGCCCCCCACCACGCATAGGAAACACCATATATTTT. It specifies CASSPPPRIGNTIYF.

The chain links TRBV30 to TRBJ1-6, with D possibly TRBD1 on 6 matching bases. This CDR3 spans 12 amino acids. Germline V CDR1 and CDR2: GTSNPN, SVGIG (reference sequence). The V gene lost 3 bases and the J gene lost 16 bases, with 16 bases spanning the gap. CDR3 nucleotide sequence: TGTGCCTGGAGGGACAGCCTAGCGTTTCTCCACTTT. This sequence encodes CAWRDSLAFLHF.